One sample yielded the 10 T cell receptor beta chains listed below, sequenced in a study of cytomegalovirus exposure and HLA in healthy donors. PCR used 60 Vbeta primers and 13 Jbeta primers. The assay was immunoSEQ multiplex PCR, and TCRdb's table has in-frame clones only and misses some. The sample yields roughly 150,000 clones, approximately 80% seen once. The specimen sequenced was PBMCs. The receptors were sampled from a male donor in good health and CMV-seronegative.

Only a few counts were recorded for this clone. The chain couples TRBV19 to TRBJ1-3; D is undetermined. Trimming removed 4 bases at V and 1 base at J, with 17 bases between. This CDR3 comprises 17 residues. CDR1 is LNHDA and CDR2 is SQIVND in the germline V gene (reference sequence). The chain's CDR3 is CASSKPPGVSSGNTIYF. The CDR3 DNA is TGTGCCAGTAGTAAGCCCCCCGGAGTTTCGTCTGGAAACACCATATATTTT.

The table lists this clone with a count of one. The chain combines TRBV7-2 with TRBJ1-1; TRBD1 might be the D (6 bases). The CDR3 has 16 residues. The germline CDR1 and CDR2 sequences are SGHTA and FQGNSA. V lost 5 bases, J lost 4 bases, and 20 bases lay in between. The CDR3 coding sequence is TGTGCCAGCAGCCCCGGCAGGGGCAGCGAGAGCACTGAAGCTTTCTTT. It codes for CASSPGRGSESTEAFF.

This clone was picked up a small number of times. The chain combines TRBV18 with TRBJ2-7, with D possibly TRBD1 on 5 matching bases. The germline CDR1 and CDR2 sequences are KGHSH and LQKENI. The V and J ends lost 3 bases and 3 bases respectively, with 12 bases between them. The CDR3 totals 14 residues. CDR3 sequence: CASSPQGTNYEQYF. In nucleotides, the CDR3 is TGTGCCAGCTCACCCCAGGGAACCAACTACGAGCAGTACTTC.

V usage is TRBV7-2 and J usage is TRBJ2-7; 12 bases are shared with TRBD1. Germline values: CDR1 SGHTA, CDR2 FQGNSA. The ends lost 5 bases at V and 2 bases at J; junction bases unmatched: 4. The CDR3 is made up of 15 amino acids. The CDR3 loop reads CASSPWDRGPYEQYF. CDR3 DNA sequence: TGTGCCAGCAGCCCCTGGGACAGGGGGCCCTACGAGCAGTACTTC.

This chain joins TRBV28 and TRBJ1-5; D is unresolved. CDR1 MDHEN and CDR2 SYDVKM come from the germline V gene. V was clipped by 3 bases and J by 2 bases, with 14 bases between them. This CDR3 spans 16 amino acids. CDR3 sequence (DNA): TGTGCCAGCAGTTTCGGGTACTATGATGGCAATCAGCCCCAGCATTTT. Residues: CASSFGYYDGNQPQHF.

This clone has a handful of counts. The chain is built from TRBV28 and TRBJ2-1; D remains ambiguous. CDR1 is MDHEN, CDR2 SYDVKM, per germline. V was shortened by 6 bases and J by 10 bases, with 16 bases between the two germline ends. This CDR3 is 13 amino acids long. The CDR3 sequence is CASRHQTWWEQFF. As DNA, the CDR3 is TGTGCCAGCAGACACCAGACATGGTGGGAGCAGTTCTTC.

This clone was observed a single time. The chain links TRBV7-2 to TRBJ2-1; 7 nucleotides match TRBD1. Germline CDR1 is SGHTA and CDR2 is FQGNSA. The CDR3 length is 14 residues. Germline trimming cut 6 bases from V and 4 bases from J; bases unmatched to any gene: 6. CDR3: CASRGAGGYNEQFF. In nucleotides, the CDR3 is TGTGCCAGCAGGGGGGCAGGGGGTTACAATGAGCAGTTCTTC.

This chain links TRBV2 with TRBJ1-2, with 11 bases matching TRBD1. Losses at the gene ends were 4 bases for V and 6 bases for J; bases not matched to a gene: 7. In germline, CDR1 is SNHLY, CDR2 FYNNEI. The CDR3 is 15 residues long. The DNA for the CDR3 is TGTGCCAGCAGTGGCCGGACAGGGGGCATCGATGGCTACACCTTC. Its translation is CASSGRTGGIDGYTF.

The chain joins TRBV29-1 to TRBJ2-7, with a possible D match to TRBD1 (6 bases). This CDR3 has 13 residues. With 4 bases removed from V and 6 bases from J, the gap between germline ends came to 16 bases. Germline V gives CDR1 SQVTM, CDR2 ANQGSEA. In DNA form, the CDR3 reads TGCAGCGTTGCGTTGGACAGTGGTGTCGAGCAGTACTTC. It is translated as CSVALDSGVEQYF.

The chain uses TRBV4-2 and TRBJ2-3; TRBD2 matches at 14 bases. The ends lost 0 bases at V and 4 bases at J; junction bases unmatched: 15. The germline V gene encodes CDR1 LGHNA and CDR2 YNFKEQ. The CDR3 has 21 residues. The CDR3 region is CASSQDLLPGLAGDESDTQYF. The CDR3, as DNA: TGTGCCAGCAGCCAAGACCTTCTACCGGGACTAGCGGGGGACGAATCAGATACGCAGTATTTT.